The present entry profiles one T cell receptor beta chain with its context. What it recognizes is unknown. Germline values: CDR1 MRHNA, CDR2 SNTAGT. This CDR3 has 14 amino acids. The V end was cut by 4 bases, the J end by 0 bases, with 6 bases between. These data belong to a study of cytomegalovirus exposure and HLA in healthy donors. General observations from the study: V- and J-gene trimming in TCR beta was tied to a missense DCLRE1C variant by an analysis performed later. Segments of the TCR beta V type were, in most cases, productive about 90% or about 30% of the time in an earlier analysis. Per a later analysis, HLA-associated TCR beta chains showed more clonal expansion than other, equally common TCR beta chains. Analyzed later, association rates of TCRs varied across HLA loci, with DRB1 most and HLA-C fewest.

Researchers ran the PCR with 60 Vbeta and 13 Jbeta primers. The table came from immunoSEQ multiplex PCR; TCRdb's copy has only in-frame clones and leaves some out. Of about 130,000 clones detected, about 74% appear once; the ten largest clones hold 5.8%. The sequence was collected from a woman aged 45-59 years in good health and CMV-seropositive. The rearrangement uses TRBV6-4 and TRBJ2-2, with no clear D. The sequenced sample was PBMCs. The CDR3 coding sequence is TGTGCCAGCAGTGCTCTGTCGAACACCGGGGAGCTGTTTTTT. This gives the protein CASSALSNTGELFF.